These 9 T cell receptor beta chains came from one sample sequenced in a study of T cell repertoires in cytomegalovirus infection. TCRdb called the reads again in MiXCR, with one record for every CDR3 protein. Of more than 350,000 distinct CDR3 sequences in the sample, under 40% are singletons; the top ten hold approximately 14%. The sequenced sample consisted of PBMCs. The source is a human donor in good health (CMV status not recorded). Some clones in this sample may be carry-over from other donors' samples.

About this clonotype itself: This may arise from a read error, as a much more abundant clone is one base away. The chain combines TRBV12-3 or TRBV12-4 with TRBJ2-7; TRBD1 agrees at 10 bases. The CDR3 has 15 amino acids. The CDR3 sequence: CAISLRQGADYEQYF. As DNA, the CDR3 is TGTGCCATCAGTTTACGACAGGGGGCGGACTACGAGCAGTACTTC.

This clonotype was counted only a few times. The J gene is TRBJ2-7, the V gene TRBV11-1; D not certain. This CDR3 is built from 13 residues. Germline CDR1 reads SGHAT; CDR2 reads FQDESV (reference sequence). V gave up 3 bases and J gave up 1 base, with 7 bases separating them. CDR3 DNA sequence: TGTGCCAGCAGCTTTTCCGAGTCCTACGAGCAGTACTTC. It is translated as CASSFSESYEQYF.

This clonotype was seen a few times. The genes are TRBV6-2 or TRBV6-3 and TRBJ2-7, with D uncertain. CDR3 length: 14 residues. The germline CDR1 and CDR2 sequences are MNHEY and SVGEGT. The V end lost 0 bases, the J end lost 5 bases, and 11 bases lay between the germline ends. The CDR3 region is CASSYSLRVNEQYF. The CDR3 DNA sequence: TGTGCCAGCAGTTACTCGTTGAGAGTTAACGAGCAGTACTTC.

This clonotype was counted many times. The V and J genes are TRBV19 and TRBJ1-2; 7 nucleotides align to TRBD1. Per germline, CDR1 LNHDA and CDR2 SQIVND (reference sequence). The CDR3 consists of 17 residues. The V segment lost 5 bases and the J segment 0 bases; nucleotides outside the gene matches: 12. CDR3: CASSPTYTGAPNYGYTF. The CDR3 DNA reads as TGTGCCAGTAGTCCGACCTATACAGGGGCACCTAACTATGGCTACACCTTC.

This clonotype was detected many times. The genes are TRBV7-2 and TRBJ1-1, with 8 bases matching TRBD1. The CDR3 contains 14 residues. CDR1 and CDR2 from the germline V gene are SGHTA and FQGNSA. Unmatched junction bases numbered 7, after V lost 5 bases and J lost 5 bases. The CDR3: CASSQDRVRTEAFF. The CDR3 DNA follows: TGTGCCAGCAGCCAGGACAGGGTCCGGACTGAAGCTTTCTTT. The full variable domain, completed using reference TRBV7-2 and TRBJ1-1, is GAGVSQSPSNKVTEKGKDVELRCDPISGHTALYWYRQSLGQGLEFLIYFQGNSAPDKSGLPSDRFSAERTGGSVSTLTIQRTQQEDSAVYLCASSQDRVRTEAFFGQGTRLTVV.

This clonotype has only a few counts. This chain links TRBV7-8 with TRBJ2-7; D is uncertain. There are 14 residues in the CDR3. Germline CDR1 reads SGHVS; CDR2 reads FQNEAQ. The germline V and J ends were trimmed by 5 bases and 0 bases, with 11 bases remaining between them. CDR3 sequence: CASSPRANSYEQYF. CDR3 sequence (DNA): TGTGCCAGCAGCCCCCGGGCGAACTCCTACGAGCAGTACTTC.

This clonotype was observed many times. This chain joins TRBV7-2 and TRBJ2-7; 10 nucleotides line up with TRBD1. J gave up 4 bases and V 5 bases, and 5 bases lay outside the gene matches. Germline CDR1 and CDR2: SGHTA and FQGNSA. CDR3 length: 14 amino acids. This chain's CDR3 is CASSVDRGRYEQYF. The CDR3 DNA is TGTGCCAGCAGCGTCGACAGGGGGCGATACGAGCAGTACTTC.

As concerns this clonotype: It may be a read error: a sequence one base away is much more abundant. V and J are TRBV12-3 or TRBV12-4 and TRBJ1-3, with D unresolved. The CDR3 contains 16 residues. V lost 5 bases to trimming and J lost 2 bases, with 16 bases between them. This chain's CDR3 is CASSPLEEDPGNTIYF. In DNA, the CDR3 is TGTGCCAGCAGTCCCCTCGAGGAGGACCCTGGAAACACCATATATTTT.

This clonotype was found once. One junction end does not reproduce the germline sequence, and a read error may be involved. The chain carries TRBV6-5 and TRBJ2-1; TRBD1 matches 9 bases. The CDR3 consists of 15 residues. Germline V gives CDR1 MNHEY, CDR2 SVGAGI. In DNA form, the CDR3 reads TGTGCCCGCAGTATGGACAGGGGTGGCTACAATGAGCAGTTCTTC. Translating it yields CARSMDRGGYNEQFF.